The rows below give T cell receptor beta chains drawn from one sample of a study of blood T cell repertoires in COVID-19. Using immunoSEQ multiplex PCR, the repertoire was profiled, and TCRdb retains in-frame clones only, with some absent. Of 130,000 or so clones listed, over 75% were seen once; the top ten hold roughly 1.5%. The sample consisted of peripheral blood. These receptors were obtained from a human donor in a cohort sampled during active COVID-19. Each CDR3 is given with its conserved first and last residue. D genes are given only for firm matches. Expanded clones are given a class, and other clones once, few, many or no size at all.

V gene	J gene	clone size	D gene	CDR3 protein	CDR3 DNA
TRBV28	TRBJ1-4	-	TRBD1	CASGDAGQGWEKLFF	TGTGCCAGCGGTGACGCGGGACAGGGGTGGGAAAAACTGTTTTTT
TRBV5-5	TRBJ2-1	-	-	CASLRAPSYNEQFF	TGTGCCAGCCTCAGGGCTCCTTCCTACAATGAGCAGTTCTTC
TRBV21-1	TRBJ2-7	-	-	CASSLYFWGGGNEQYF	-
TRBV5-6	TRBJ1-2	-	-	CASSLSRTLGSYTF	TGTGCCAGCAGCTTGTCACGGACCCTCGGGAGCTACACCTTC
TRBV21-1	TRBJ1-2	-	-	CASSPRELGGYTF	TGTGCCAGCAGCCCACGGGAGTTAGGCGGCTACACCTTC
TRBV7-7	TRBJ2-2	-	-	CASSLVGSTGELFF	TGTGCTAGCAGCTTAGTCGGGAGCACCGGGGAGCTGTTTTTT
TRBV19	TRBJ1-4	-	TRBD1	CASSIRGTGRSTNEKLFF	TGTGCCAGTAGTATTCGCGGGACAGGGAGGTCGACTAATGAAAAACTGTTTTTT
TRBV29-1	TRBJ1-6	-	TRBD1	CSVGDRGGSPLHF	TGCAGCGTTGGGGACAGGGGCGGTTCACCCCTCCACTTT
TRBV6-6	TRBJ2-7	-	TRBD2	CASSYPGLAGGGGSF	TGTGCCAGCAGTTACCCGGGACTAGCGGGAGGGGGAGGAAGCTTC
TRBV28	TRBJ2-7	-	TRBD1	CASSAQPGQGSFEQYF	TGTGCCAGCAGTGCTCAACCGGGACAGGGGTCTTTCGAGCAGTACTTC
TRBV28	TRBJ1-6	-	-	CASRNQGSSYNSPLHF	TGTGCCAGCAGAAATCAGGGTAGCTCCTATAATTCACCCCTCCACTTT
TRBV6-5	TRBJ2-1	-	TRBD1	CASSWDSSYNEQFF	TGTGCCAGCAGTTGGGACAGTTCTTACAATGAGCAGTTCTTC
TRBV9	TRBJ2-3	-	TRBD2	CASSELTSGDTQYF	TGTGCCAGCAGCGAACTGACTAGCGGAGATACGCAGTATTTT
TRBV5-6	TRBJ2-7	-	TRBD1	CASTRTGQGPYEQYF	TGTGCCAGCACCAGAACGGGACAGGGACCCTACGAGCAGTACTTC
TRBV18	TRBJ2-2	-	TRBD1	CASSPFIPGQGRTGELFF	TGTGCCAGCTCACCGTTCATACCGGGACAGGGAAGGACCGGGGAGCTGTTTTTT
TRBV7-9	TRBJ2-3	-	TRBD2	CASSLTSGRATDTQYF	TGTGCCAGCAGCTTGACTAGCGGGAGAGCCACAGATACGCAGTATTTT
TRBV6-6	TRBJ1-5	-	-	CASSGQSNQPQHF	TGTGCCAGCAGCGGACAGTCCAATCAGCCCCAGCATTTT
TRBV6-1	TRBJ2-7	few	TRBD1	CASREAGTGSYEQYF	TGTGCCAGCAGGGAAGCCGGGACAGGGAGCTACGAGCAGTACTTC
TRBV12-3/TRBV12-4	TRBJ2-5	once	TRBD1	CASSSTGEETQYF	TGTGCCAGCAGTTCGACAGGGGAAGAGACCCAGTACTTC
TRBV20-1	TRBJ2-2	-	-	CSAGGARGNTGELFF	TGCAGTGCTGGTGGGGCACGGGGGAACACCGGGGAGCTGTTTTTT
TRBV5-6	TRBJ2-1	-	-	CASSIYGTPLNEQFF	TGTGCCAGCAGCATATACGGGACTCCCCTGAATGAGCAGTTCTTC
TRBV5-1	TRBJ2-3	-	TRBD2	CASSSRTSNTDTQYF	TGCGCCAGCAGCTCGAGGACTAGTAACACAGATACGCAGTATTTT
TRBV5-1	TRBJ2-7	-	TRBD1	CASSLGDRGGYEQYF	TGCGCCAGCAGCCTCGGGGACAGGGGAGGCTACGAGCAGTACTTC
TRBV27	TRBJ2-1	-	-	CASSFQQPYNEQFF	TGTGCCAGCAGTTTCCAACAACCCTACAATGAGCAGTTCTTC
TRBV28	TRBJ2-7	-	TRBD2	CASSSAGGGRNEQYF	TGTGCCAGCAGTTCAGCGGGAGGTGGAAGAAACGAGCAGTACTTC
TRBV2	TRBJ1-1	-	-	CASSGQWNTEAFF	TGTGCCAGCAGCGGACAGTGGAACACTGAAGCTTTCTTT
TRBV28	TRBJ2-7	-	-	CASRSFLSYEQYF	TGTGCCAGCAGAAGCTTCCTGTCCTACGAGCAGTACTTC
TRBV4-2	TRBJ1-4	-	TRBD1	CASGTGGLINEKLFF	TGTGCCAGCGGAACAGGGGGCCTTATAAATGAAAAACTGTTTTTT
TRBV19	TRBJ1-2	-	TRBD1	CASSPVTGDYGYTF	TGTGCCAGTAGTCCCGTAACAGGGGACTATGGCTACACCTTC
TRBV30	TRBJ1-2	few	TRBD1	CAWSVGGQPIHGYTF	TGTGCCTGGAGTGTAGGGGGCCAGCCAATACATGGCTACACCTTC
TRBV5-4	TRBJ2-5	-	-	CASSFDTRALETQYF	TGTGCCAGCAGCTTTGATACGCGGGCACTCGAGACCCAGTACTTC
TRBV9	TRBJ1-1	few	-	CASSAGQVMNTEAFF	TGTGCCAGCAGCGCCGGACAAGTTATGAACACTGAAGCTTTCTTT
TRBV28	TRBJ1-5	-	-	CASSSTGAGNQPQHF	TGTGCCAGCAGTTCGACGGGTGCAGGCAATCAGCCCCAGCATTTT
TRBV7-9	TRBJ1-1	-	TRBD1	CASSLAGTGEGSEAFF	TGTGCCAGCAGCTTAGCTGGGACAGGGGAGGGTTCTGAAGCTTTCTTT
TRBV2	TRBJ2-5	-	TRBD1	CASGQAPETQYF	TGTGCCAGCGGACAGGCCCCCGAGACCCAGTACTTC
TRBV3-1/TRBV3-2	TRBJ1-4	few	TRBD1	CASSLAGTGDEKLFF	TGTGCCAGCAGCTTGGCCGGGACAGGAGACGAAAAACTGTTTTTT
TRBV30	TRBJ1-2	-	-	CAWSPQGRLVTRYTF	TGTGCCTGGAGTCCCCAGGGCAGATTGGTTACGCGCTACACCTTC
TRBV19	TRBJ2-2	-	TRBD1	CASADRKSANTGELFF	TGTGCCAGCGCGGACAGGAAGTCCGCCAACACCGGGGAGCTGTTTTTT
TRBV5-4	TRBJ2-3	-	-	CASRGDPNTDTQYF	TGTGCCAGCCGGGGTGACCCCAACACAGATACGCAGTATTTT
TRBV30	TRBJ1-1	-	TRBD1	CAWSRQGGTEAFF	TGTGCCTGGTCCCGACAGGGGGGGACTGAAGCTTTCTTT
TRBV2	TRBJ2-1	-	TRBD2	CASRAGGPYNEQFF	TGTGCCAGCAGGGCGGGAGGGCCATACAATGAGCAGTTCTTC
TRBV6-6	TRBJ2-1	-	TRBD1	CASSNDRDRGHDEQFF	TGTGCCAGCAGTAACGACCGGGACAGGGGGCATGATGAGCAGTTCTTC
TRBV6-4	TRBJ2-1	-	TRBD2	CASSSLAGGYNEQFF	TGTGCCAGCAGTTCCTTAGCGGGAGGGTACAATGAGCAGTTCTTC
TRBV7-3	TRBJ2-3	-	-	CASSPAGMARTQYF	TGTGCCAGCAGCCCGGCGGGTATGGCTCGTACGCAGTATTTT
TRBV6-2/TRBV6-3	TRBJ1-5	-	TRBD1	CASSYSTGGLISNQPQHF	TGTGCCAGCAGTTACTCGACAGGGGGCCTGATTAGCAATCAGCCCCAGCATTTT
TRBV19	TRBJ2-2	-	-	CASSTPVASQGSGELFF	TGTGCCAGTAGTACCCCCGTGGCCAGCCAGGGGTCCGGGGAGCTGTTTTTT
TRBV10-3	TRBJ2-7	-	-	CATRNSEAVEQYF	TGTGCCACCCGGAATAGTGAGGCGGTAGAGCAGTACTTC
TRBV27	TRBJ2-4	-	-	CASTPGGRNIQYF	TGTGCCAGCACCCCCGGGGGTAGAAACATTCAGTACTTC
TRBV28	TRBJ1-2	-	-	CASTAGRSYGYTF	TGTGCCAGCACCGCAGGGCGAAGCTATGGCTACACCTTC
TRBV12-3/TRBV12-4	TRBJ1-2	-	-	CASSLNRDYGYTF	TGTGCCAGCAGTTTGAATCGAGACTATGGCTACACCTTC
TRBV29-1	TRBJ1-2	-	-	CSGTTGSGYTF	TGCAGCGGCACCACAGGGAGCGGCTACACCTTC
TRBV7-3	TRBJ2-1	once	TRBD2	CASSSPGGENEQFF	TGTGCCAGCAGCTCACCGGGAGGGGAAAATGAGCAGTTCTTC